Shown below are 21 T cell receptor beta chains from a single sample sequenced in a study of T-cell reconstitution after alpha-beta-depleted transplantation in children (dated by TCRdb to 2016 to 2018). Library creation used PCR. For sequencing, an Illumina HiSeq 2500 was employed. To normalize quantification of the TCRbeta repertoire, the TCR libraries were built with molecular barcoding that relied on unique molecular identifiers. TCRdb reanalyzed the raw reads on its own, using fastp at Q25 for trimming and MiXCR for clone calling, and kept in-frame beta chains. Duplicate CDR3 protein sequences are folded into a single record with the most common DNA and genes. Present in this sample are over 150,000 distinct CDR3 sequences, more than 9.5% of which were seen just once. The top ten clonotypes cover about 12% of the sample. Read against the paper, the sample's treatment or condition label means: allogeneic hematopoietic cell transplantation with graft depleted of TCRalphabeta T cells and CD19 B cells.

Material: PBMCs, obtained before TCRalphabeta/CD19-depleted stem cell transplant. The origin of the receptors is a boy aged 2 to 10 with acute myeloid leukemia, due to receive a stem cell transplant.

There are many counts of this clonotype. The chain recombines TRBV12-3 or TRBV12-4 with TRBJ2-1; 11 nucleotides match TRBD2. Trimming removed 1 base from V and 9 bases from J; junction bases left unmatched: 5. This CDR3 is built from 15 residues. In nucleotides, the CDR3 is TGTGCCAGCAGTTTAGGGCTAGCGGGAGGTCTTGAGCAGTTCTTC. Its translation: CASSLGLAGGLEQFF.

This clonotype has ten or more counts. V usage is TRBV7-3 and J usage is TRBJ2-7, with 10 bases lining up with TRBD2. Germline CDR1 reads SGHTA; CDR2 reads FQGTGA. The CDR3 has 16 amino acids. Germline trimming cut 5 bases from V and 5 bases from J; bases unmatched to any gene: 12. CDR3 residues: CASSKWTSGPLDEQYF. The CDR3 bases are TGTGCCAGCAGCAAGTGGACTAGCGGCCCCCTCGACGAGCAGTACTTC.

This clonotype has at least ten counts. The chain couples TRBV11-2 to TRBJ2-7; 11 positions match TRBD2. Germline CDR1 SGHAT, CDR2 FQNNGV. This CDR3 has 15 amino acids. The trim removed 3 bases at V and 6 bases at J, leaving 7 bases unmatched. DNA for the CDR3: TGTGCCAGCAGCTTCCCCGGGACTAGCGGTCGCGAGCAGTACTTC. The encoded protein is CASSFPGTSGREQYF. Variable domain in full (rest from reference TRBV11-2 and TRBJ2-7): EAGVAQSPRYKIIEKRQSVAFWCNPISGHATLYWYQQILGQGPKLLIQFQNNGVVDDSQLPKDRFSAERLKGVDSTLKIQPAKLEDSAVYLCASSFPGTSGREQYFGPGTRLTVT.

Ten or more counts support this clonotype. The CDR3 DNA sequence: TGTGCCAGCTCACCATATATACAGACTTACACCGGGGAGCTGTTTTTT. This gives the protein CASSPYIQTYTGELFF. This chain joins TRBV18 and TRBJ2-2, with D unresolved. The CDR3 contains 16 residues. V dropped 2 bases and J dropped 3 bases, with 13 bases sitting between them. Germline CDR1 is KGHSH and CDR2 is LQKENI. The entire variable domain, with the rest obtained from reference TRBV18 and TRBJ2-2, is as follows: NAGVMQNPRHLVRRRGQEARLRCSPMKGHSHVYWYRQLPEEGLKFMVYLQKENIIDESGMPKERFSAEFPKEGPSILRIQQVVRGDSAAYFCASSPYIQTYTGELFFGEGSRLTVL.

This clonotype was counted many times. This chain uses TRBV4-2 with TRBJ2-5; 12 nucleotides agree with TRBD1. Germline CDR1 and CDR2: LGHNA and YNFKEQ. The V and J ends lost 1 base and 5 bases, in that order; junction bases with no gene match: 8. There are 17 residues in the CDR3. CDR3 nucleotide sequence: TGTGCCAGCAGCCAAGGCTTGGGGACAGGGGGCTCGGAGACCCAGTACTTC. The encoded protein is CASSQGLGTGGSETQYF.

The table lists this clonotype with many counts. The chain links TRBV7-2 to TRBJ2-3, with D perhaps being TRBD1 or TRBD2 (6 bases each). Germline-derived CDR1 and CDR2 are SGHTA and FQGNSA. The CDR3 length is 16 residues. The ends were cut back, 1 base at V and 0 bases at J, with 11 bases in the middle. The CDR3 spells CASSLVGGPSTDTQYF. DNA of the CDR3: TGTGCCAGCAGCTTAGTCGGGGGCCCTAGCACAGATACGCAGTATTTT.

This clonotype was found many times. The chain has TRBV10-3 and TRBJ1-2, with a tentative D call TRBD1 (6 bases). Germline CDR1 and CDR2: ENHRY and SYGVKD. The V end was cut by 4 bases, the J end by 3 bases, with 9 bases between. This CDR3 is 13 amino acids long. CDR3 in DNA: TGTGCCATCAGTGCGCGGACAGACTATGGCTACACCTTC. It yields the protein CAISARTDYGYTF.

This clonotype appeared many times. CDR3 residues: CASSFAGAYNEQFF. The CDR3 DNA reads as TGTGCCAGCAGTTTCGCGGGAGCCTACAATGAGCAGTTCTTC. The chain links TRBV27 to TRBJ2-1, with TRBD2 matching over 7 bases. Germline V CDR1 and CDR2: MNHEY, SMNVEV (reference sequence). The CDR3 runs 14 residues. With 3 bases clipped from V and 2 bases from J, the junction kept 1 base outside the gene matches.

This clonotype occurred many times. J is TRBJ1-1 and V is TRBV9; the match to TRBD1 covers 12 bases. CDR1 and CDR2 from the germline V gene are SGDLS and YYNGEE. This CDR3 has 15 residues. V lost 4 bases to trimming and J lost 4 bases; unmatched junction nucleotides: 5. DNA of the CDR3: TGTGCCAGCAGCATCGGGACAGGGGGCCCCACTGAAGCTTTCTTT. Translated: CASSIGTGGPTEAFF.

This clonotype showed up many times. The CDR3 reads CASSHDVNSYEQYF. The CDR3 DNA follows: TGTGCCAGCAGCCACGACGTAAACTCCTACGAGCAGTACTTC. The chain uses TRBV3-1 and TRBJ2-7; D is uncertain. Trimming cost V 3 bases and J 0 bases, with 9 bases left between them. The CDR3 has 14 residues. In germline, CDR1 is LGHDT, CDR2 YNNKEL (reference sequence).

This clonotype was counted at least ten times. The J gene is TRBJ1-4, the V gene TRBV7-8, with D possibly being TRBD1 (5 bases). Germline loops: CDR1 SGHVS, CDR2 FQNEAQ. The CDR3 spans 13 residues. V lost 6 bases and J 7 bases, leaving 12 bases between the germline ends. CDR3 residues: CASRPLGGEKLFF. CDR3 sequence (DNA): TGTGCCAGCAGACCGCTTGGGGGTGAAAAACTGTTTTTT.

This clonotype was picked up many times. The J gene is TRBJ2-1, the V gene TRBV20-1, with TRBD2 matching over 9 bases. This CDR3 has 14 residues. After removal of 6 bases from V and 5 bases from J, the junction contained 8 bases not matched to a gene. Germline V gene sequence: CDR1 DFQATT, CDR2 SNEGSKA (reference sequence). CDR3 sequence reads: CSASSGRGNNEQFF. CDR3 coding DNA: TGCAGTGCCAGTAGCGGGAGAGGCAACAATGAGCAGTTCTTC.

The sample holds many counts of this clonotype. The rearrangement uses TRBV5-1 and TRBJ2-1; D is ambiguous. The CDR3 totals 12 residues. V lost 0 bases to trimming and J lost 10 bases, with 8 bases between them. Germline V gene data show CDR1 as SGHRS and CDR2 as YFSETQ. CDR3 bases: TGCGCCAGCAGCTTGGCCGGCCTAGAGCAGTTCTTC. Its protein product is CASSLAGLEQFF.

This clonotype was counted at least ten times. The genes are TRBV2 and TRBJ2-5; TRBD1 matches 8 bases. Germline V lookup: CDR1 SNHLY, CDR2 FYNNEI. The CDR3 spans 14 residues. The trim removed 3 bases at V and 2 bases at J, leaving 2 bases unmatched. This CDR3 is CASSEDRAQETQYF. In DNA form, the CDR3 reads TGTGCCAGCAGTGAGGACAGGGCACAAGAGACCCAGTACTTC.

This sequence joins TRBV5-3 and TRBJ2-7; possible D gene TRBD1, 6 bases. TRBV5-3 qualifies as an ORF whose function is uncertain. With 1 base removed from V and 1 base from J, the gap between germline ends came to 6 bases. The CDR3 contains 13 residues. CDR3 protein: CARSLQGSYEQYV. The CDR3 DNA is TGTGCCAGAAGCTTGCAGGGGTCCTACGAGCAGTACGTC.

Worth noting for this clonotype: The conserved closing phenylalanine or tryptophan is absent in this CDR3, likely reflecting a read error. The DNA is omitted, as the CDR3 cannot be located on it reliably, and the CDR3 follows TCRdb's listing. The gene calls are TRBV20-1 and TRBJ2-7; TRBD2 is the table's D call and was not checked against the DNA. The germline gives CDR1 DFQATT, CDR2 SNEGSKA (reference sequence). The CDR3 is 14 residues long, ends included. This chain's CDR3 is CSARETSVPYEQSL.

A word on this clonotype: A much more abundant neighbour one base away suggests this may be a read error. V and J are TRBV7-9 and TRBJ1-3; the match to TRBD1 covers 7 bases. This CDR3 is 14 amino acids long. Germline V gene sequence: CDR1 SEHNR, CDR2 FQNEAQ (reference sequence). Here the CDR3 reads CASSGTVSGNTMYF. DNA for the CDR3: TGTGCCAGCAGCGGGACAGTCTCTGGAAACACCATGTATTTT.

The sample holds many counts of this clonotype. Here the CDR3 reads CSARDPGFGGGYTF. The CDR3 DNA sequence: TGCAGTGCTAGAGATCCAGGGTTTGGCGGTGGCTACACCTTC. The chain uses TRBV20-1 and TRBJ1-2; D might be TRBD1 (5 bases). Germline assignment: CDR1 DFQATT and CDR2 SNEGSKA (reference sequence). V was clipped by 0 bases and J by 7 bases, with 15 bases between them. The CDR3 extends over 14 amino acids.

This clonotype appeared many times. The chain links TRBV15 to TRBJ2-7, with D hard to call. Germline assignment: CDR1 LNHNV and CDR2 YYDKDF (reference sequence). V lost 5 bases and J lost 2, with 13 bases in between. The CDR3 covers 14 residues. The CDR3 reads CATSSDLGAYEQYF. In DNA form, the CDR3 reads TGTGCCACCAGCTCAGATCTGGGCGCCTACGAGCAGTACTTC.

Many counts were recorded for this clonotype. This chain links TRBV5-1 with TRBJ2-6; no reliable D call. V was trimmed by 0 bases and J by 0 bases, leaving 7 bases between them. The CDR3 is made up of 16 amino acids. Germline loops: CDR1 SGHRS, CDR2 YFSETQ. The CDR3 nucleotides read TGCGCCAGCAGCTTGGTCGTGAACTCTGGGGCCAACGTCCTGACTTTC. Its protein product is CASSLVVNSGANVLTF. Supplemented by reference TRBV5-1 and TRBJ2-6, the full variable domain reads KAGVTQTPRYLIKTRGQQVTLSCSPISGHRSVSWYQQTPGQGLQFLFEYFSETQRNKGNFPGRFSGRQFSNSRSEMNVSTLELGDSALYLCASSLVVNSGANVLTFGAGSRLTVL.

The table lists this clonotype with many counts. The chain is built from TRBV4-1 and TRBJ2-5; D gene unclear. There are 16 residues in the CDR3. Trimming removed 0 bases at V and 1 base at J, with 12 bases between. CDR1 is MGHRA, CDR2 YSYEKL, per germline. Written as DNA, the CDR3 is TGCGCCAGCAGCCAAGAGGCAGAAACGGCCCAAGAGACCCAGTACTTC. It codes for CASSQEAETAQETQYF.